These T cell receptor beta chains were read from a single sample in a study of T cells in localized non-small cell lung cancer. Measured with immunoSEQ multiplex PCR; TCRdb has only the in-frame clones, and not every one. Here the sample spans approximately 12,000 clones, approximately 87% being singletons. The starting material was peripheral blood, obtained before any cancer treatment. All receptors come from a male donor aged 60 or over with stage I lung adenocarcinoma. CDR3s include the opening cysteine and the closing phenylalanine or tryptophan. A D gene is named only where the DNA matches it firmly. The size entry is marked missing in some rows and otherwise reads once, few, many or a size class.

TRBJ2-5 NA TRBV5-1 NA TGCGCCAGCAGCTTGTCCCTGGGGCAAGAGACCCAGTACTTC CASSLSLGQETQYF
TRBJ2-7 NA TRBV4-2 NA TGTGCCAGCAGCCAAGCCCCGTCTGGCTACGAGCAGTACTTC CASSQAPSGYEQYF
TRBJ2-3 NA TRBV27 NA TGTGCCAGCAGTATTCTAACACTAGGTAGCACAGATACGCAGTATTTT CASSILTLGSTDTQYF
TRBJ1-4 NA TRBV11-3 NA TGTGCCAGCAGCTTAGTTGCTGCAACTAATGAAAAACTGTTTTTT CASSLVAATNEKLFF
TRBJ2-4 NA TRBV4-2 once TGTGCCAGCAGCCAAGATAAGGTCTCCAAAAACATTCAGTACTTC CASSQDKVSKNIQYF
TRBJ2-1 TRBD2 TRBV6-1 NA TGTGCCAGCAGTGTACTAGCGGGGGACTTCAATGAGCAGTTCTTC CASSVLAGDFNEQFF
TRBJ2-2 TRBD1 TRBV19 NA TGTGCCAGTATGGACAGGATGAACGCGAACACCGGGGAGCTGTTTTTT CASMDRMNANTGELFF
TRBJ1-2 NA TRBV28 NA TGTGCCAGCAGTTTAGAGACAGAGGGGGTGGCGAACTATGGCTACACCTTC CASSLETEGVANYGYTF
TRBJ1-5 NA TRBV4-3 NA TGCGCCAGCAGCCAACGCCAGGGGAGCAATCAGCCCCAGCATTTT CASSQRQGSNQPQHF
TRBJ2-6 TRBD1 TRBV30 NA TGTGCCAGCGACAGGGTCTCTGGGGCCAACGTCCTGACTTTC CASDRVSGANVLTF
TRBJ2-2 NA TRBV11-2 NA TGTGCCAGCACCCCAGGGTATGGCGGGGAGCTGTTTTTT CASTPGYGGELFF
TRBJ1-6 NA TRBV7-2 NA TGTGCCAGCAGCGGTCAGGGGCAATTGAATTCACCCCTCCACTTT CASSGQGQLNSPLHF
TRBJ2-1 NA TRBV7-8 NA TGTGCCAGCAGCCCCAGCCGAGAAAATGAGCAGTTCTTC CASSPSRENEQFF
TRBJ2-7 NA TRBV5-1 NA TGCGCCAGCAGCCGTGGTCAAGGGGACGCGCGGCAGTACTTC CASSRGQGDARQYF
TRBJ2-2 NA TRBV4-3 NA TGCGCCAGCAGTCTGACTAACACCGGGGAGCTGTTTTTT CASSLTNTGELFF
TRBJ2-6 NA TRBV4-2 NA TGTGCCGTGGGAACAGGTGGTGCTGGGGCCAACGTCCTGACTTTC CAVGTGGAGANVLTF
TRBJ2-1 NA TRBV6-5 NA TGTGCCAGCAGTTACTCCGGCAGGGGAAGGAATGAGCAGTTCTTC CASSYSGRGRNEQFF
TRBJ1-5 NA TRBV19 NA TGTGCCAGTAGTATTGGGGGGGCTTTTCAGCCCCAGCATTTT CASSIGGAFQPQHF
TRBJ2-1 NA TRBV5-4 NA TGTGCCGTCGTCGGGGCGAGTGCCGATGAGCAGTTCTTC CAVVGASADEQFF
TRBJ2-3 NA TRBV11-2 once TGTGCCAGCAGCTTCACGGTCACAGATACGCAGTATTTT CASSFTVTDTQYF
TRBJ1-6 NA TRBV18 few TGTGCCAGCTCACAGAGGGGGGACTCCTATAATTCACCCCTCCACTTT CASSQRGDSYNSPLHF
TRBJ1-1 NA TRBV6-6 NA TGTGCCAGCGTCCCGGGGGTCACTGAAGCTTTCTTT CASVPGVTEAFF
TRBJ2-1 TRBD1 TRBV19 few TGTGCCAGTACCCCGTATTACAGGGGTTCCTACAATGAGCAGTTCTTC CASTPYYRGSYNEQFF
TRBJ2-3 NA TRBV4-1 NA TGCGCCAGCAGCCTCTCGGACACCTCTAGCACAGATACGCAGTATTTT CASSLSDTSSTDTQYF
TRBJ2-2 NA TRBV29-1 NA TGCAGCGTTACGGGGACTGTTAACACCGGGGAGCTGTTTTTT CSVTGTVNTGELFF
TRBJ1-3 NA TRBV5-1 few TGCGCCAGCAGCTTCCAGGGTGACTCTGGAAACACCATATATTTT CASSFQGDSGNTIYF
TRBJ2-7 NA TRBV6-5 NA TGTGCCAGCAGTTACGTTATCGGGCCCGAAGGCGAGCAGTACTTC CASSYVIGPEGEQYF
TRBJ1-1 NA TRBV19 NA TGTGCCAGTAGTGGGGGGGGATTCTCCACTGAAGCTTTCTTT CASSGGGFSTEAFF
TRBJ1-6 NA TRBV2 few TGTGCCAGCATGGCCAGCCCTAATTCACCCCTCCACTTT CASMASPNSPLHF
TRBJ2-7 TRBD1 TRBV11-1 NA TGTGCCAGCAGCTTCGACCGGGACAGGGCCTACGAGCAGTACTTC CASSFDRDRAYEQYF
TRBJ1-5 NA TRBV4-2 NA TGTGCCAGCAGCCAAGCCGGGGTCAATCAGCCCCAGCATTTT CASSQAGVNQPQHF
TRBJ1-1 NA TRBV5-1 NA TGCGCCAGCAGCTTCACTGAGGCCACTGAAGCTTTCTTT CASSFTEATEAFF
TRBJ1-2 NA TRBV6-5 NA TGTGCCAGCAGTTACAGTCTGGACAACTATGGCTACACCTTC CASSYSLDNYGYTF
TRBJ2-2 TRBD2 TRBV7-6 NA TGTGCCAGCAGCTTAGATGGGACTATCTTCACCGGGGAGCTGTTTTTT CASSLDGTIFTGELFF
TRBJ1-1 TRBD1 TRBV19 NA TGTGCCAGTAGTTCGTCTGGACAGGGGGACACTGAAGCTTTCTTT CASSSSGQGDTEAFF
TRBJ2-7 NA TRBV7-6 NA TGTGCCAGCAGCTCGTTACCTTCACGGGGTTCCTACGAGCAGTACTTC CASSSLPSRGSYEQYF
TRBJ1-3 NA TRBV5-1 NA TGCGCCAGCAGCTTGCCGTCTAGCGTAGCTGGAAACACCATATATTTT CASSLPSSVAGNTIYF
TRBJ2-7 NA TRBV6-1 NA TGTGCCAGCAGTGAATACTGGGCAGGGGCCTACGAGCAGTACTTC CASSEYWAGAYEQYF
TRBJ2-5 NA TRBV14 NA TGTGCCAGCAGCCCCCGGATTCAAGAGACCCAGTACTTC CASSPRIQETQYF